What follows are 8 T cell receptor beta chains derived from one specimen sequenced in a study of human T cells and chemical hapten exposure. TCRdb reanalysed the RACE reads using MiXCR and keeps one entry per CDR3 protein. This sample has a few hundred thousand distinct CDR3 sequences; over 8% occur once, and the top ten carry 2% to 2.5%. Time point here: pre-sensitization, week 0. The treatment here: therapeutic diphenylcyclopropenone sensitization with weekly scalp DPC. The sample consisted of whole blood, taken in connection with sensitization to the hapten diphenylcyclopropenone (DPC). These receptors originate from a woman between 40 and 55 years old with alopecia areata. Some clones in this sample may be carry-over from other donors' samples.

Remarks on this clonotype: One end of the junction does not line up with germline, which may come from a read error. V and J are TRBV5-1 and TRBJ2-2; 8 bases are a match to TRBD2. CDR1 is SGHRS and CDR2 is YFSETQ in the germline V gene. This CDR3 is built from 15 residues. CDR3 in DNA: TGCGTCAGCAGCTTTAAGGCTAGCGGGACCGGGGAGCTGTTTTTT. The encoded protein is CVSSFKASGTGELFF.

The chain couples TRBV4-3 to TRBJ2-4; no clear D. CDR3 length: 16 residues. Germline loops: CDR1 LGHNA, CDR2 YSLEER. V was clipped by 4 bases and J by 0 bases, with 13 bases between them. Here the CDR3 reads CASSPSHQLAKNIQYF. DNA of the CDR3: TGCGCCAGCAGCCCATCCCACCAGCTAGCCAAAAACATTCAGTACTTC.

The V call is TRBV7-2, the J call TRBJ2-5; D gene unclear. V lost 3 bases and J 1 base, leaving 6 bases between the germline ends. The CDR3 loop spans 13 amino acids. The germline CDR1 and CDR2 sequences are SGHTA and FQGNSA. The DNA of the CDR3 is TGTGCCAGCAGCTTGACGGCCCAAGAGACCCAGTACTTC. It specifies CASSLTAQETQYF.

This clonotype has just a few counts. This chain links TRBV12-3 or TRBV12-4 with TRBJ2-2, with D unresolved. V was pared by 2 bases and J by 6 bases, with 4 bases between. This CDR3 has 12 amino acids. CDR3 coding DNA: TGTGCCAGCAGTTTATCGGCCGGGGAGCTGTTTTTT. This encodes CASSLSAGELFF.

This chain links TRBV28 with TRBJ2-2; D possibly uses TRBD1 or TRBD2 (5 bases each). CDR1 is MDHEN and CDR2 is SYDVKM in the germline V gene. The V end was cut by 5 bases, the J end by 6 bases, with 25 bases between. This CDR3 has 18 amino acids. CDR3 nucleotides: TGTGCCAGCAGTCCCTTTCCCGGCTGGGGCAGAGGGGCCGGGGAGCTGTTTTTT. It is translated as CASSPFPGWGRGAGELFF.

This clonotype was seen a handful of times. The CDR3, as DNA: TGCGCCAGCAGCCAAACGGGACTAGCTAGGACCGGGGCCAACGTCCTGACTTTC. It yields the protein CASSQTGLARTGANVLTF. The gene calls are TRBV4-3 and TRBJ2-6, with TRBD2 matching over 9 bases. V lost 2 bases, J lost 4 bases, and 9 bases stayed unmatched. In germline, CDR1 is LGHNA, CDR2 YSLEER. The length of the CDR3 is 18 residues.

This chain joins TRBV6-5 and TRBJ2-3, with D unresolved. V lost 0 bases and J 2 bases, leaving 6 bases between the germline ends. Germline lookup yields CDR1 MNHEY and CDR2 SVGAGI. The CDR3 runs to 14 residues. Here the CDR3 DNA reads TGTGCCAGCAGTTACTCGTTTTCCACAGATACGCAGTATTTT. This translates into CASSYSFSTDTQYF.

The rearrangement joins TRBV12-3 or TRBV12-4 to TRBJ1-1; 8 bases align to TRBD1. With 4 bases clipped from V and 1 base from J, the junction kept 5 bases outside the gene matches. This CDR3 spans 15 amino acids. DNA for the CDR3: TGTGCCAGCAGTTCGCCCGGGACAGGGAACACTGAAGCTTTCTTT. It codes for CASSSPGTGNTEAFF.